The entry below gives a single TCR beta chain sequence along with its context. Its antigen is undetermined. Researchers built TCR beta cDNA using 5'RACE template switching with UMIs. TCRdb reprocessed the 5' RACE reads; each CDR3 protein has one entry and no DNA is given. The clone table shows 200,000 to 300,000 distinct CDR3 sequences, with the ten largest holding 0.39%. This sample stems from a study of T cells expressing NK-cell markers. Study details: According to the study, TCR beta repertoires originated from sorted CD3+CD56+NKG2C+, CD3+CD56+NKG2C- and CD3+CD56-NKG2C+ T cells. Whole-study findings and limits: Dominant NKG2C+ clonotype frequencies of roughly 1.0-7.0% of CD8+ T cells were measured in about six donors.

The CDR3 sequence is 12 residues long. Germline V gives CDR1 SQVTM, CDR2 ANQGSEA. The chain has TRBV29-1 and TRBJ2-7. This sequence was found in a young man in good health. The sequencing input was blood T cells: a sorted CD56 or NKG2C T cell subset, CD4+ or CD8+ T cells, or bulk PBMC T cells (not recorded which). The CDR3 region is CSVGRDPYEQYF.